Each of the 5 T cell receptor beta chains below was sequenced from the same sample in a study of post-analysis software for immune sequencing data. Whole-study results and caveats: TRBV5-6, TRBV5-1 and TRBV20-1 belonged to a set of about five TRBV segments that were more frequent in patients than controls.

Carried by the TCR beta cDNA libraries were unique molecular identifiers. One entry per CDR3 protein, called by TCRdb with MiXCR from the PCR reads. The sample has approximately 250,000 distinct CDR3 sequences, 36% seen once. The antigens for these receptors are not known. Source material: blood. Receptor source: a girl aged 10 to 17 with multiple sclerosis.

This clonotype was detected a few times. A much larger clone differs by one base, so this may be a read error. V and J are TRBV20-1 and TRBJ2-1, with D possibly being TRBD2 (5 bases). CDR1 DFQATT and CDR2 SNEGSKA come from the germline V gene (reference sequence). The CDR3 is 12 amino acids. The CDR3 sequence is CRARDQLAEQFF. CDR3 bases: TGCAGGGCTAGAGATCAGCTAGCCGAGCAGTTCTTC.

This clonotype was seen many times. The J gene is TRBJ1-1, the V gene TRBV4-1, with unresolved D. Germline V gene data show CDR1 as MGHRA and CDR2 as YSYEKL. V lost 4 bases and J lost 3, with 12 bases in between. The CDR3 covers 14 residues. The CDR3 loop reads CASSRTPGDTEAFF. The DNA of the CDR3 is TGCGCCAGCAGCCGCACCCCCGGGGACACTGAAGCTTTCTTT.

The sample holds many counts of this clonotype. V usage is TRBV29-1 and J usage is TRBJ2-3, with TRBD1 matching over 9 bases. The CDR3 covers 14 residues. After removal of 5 bases from V and 3 bases from J, the junction contained 6 bases not matched to a gene. Germline V gives CDR1 SQVTM, CDR2 ANQGSEA. The CDR3 region is CSVKDRGGTDTQYF. CDR3 DNA: TGCAGCGTTAAGGACAGGGGAGGGACAGATACGCAGTATTTT.

In its sample, this clonotype was seen many times. This chain links TRBV4-2 with TRBJ2-1; 8 positions agree with TRBD2. J lost 6 bases, V lost 2 bases, and 6 bases had no gene match. This CDR3 comprises 15 residues. The germline V gene has CDR1 LGHNA and CDR2 YNFKEQ. The DNA of the CDR3 is TGTGCCAGCAGCCAACCTATACTAGCGGCCAATGAGCAGTTCTTC. It encodes CASSQPILAANEQFF.

This clonotype was counted ten times or more. The V and J genes are TRBV10-3 and TRBJ1-2; 9 nucleotides agree with TRBD1. CDR3 length: 14 amino acids. V trimming: 4 bases; J trimming: 8 bases; junction bases outside the gene matches: 8. Germline assignment: CDR1 ENHRY and CDR2 SYGVKD. CDR3 in DNA: TGTGCCATCAGTGGTACAGGGGGCCCGGCGGGCTACACCTTC. This sequence encodes CAISGTGGPAGYTF.